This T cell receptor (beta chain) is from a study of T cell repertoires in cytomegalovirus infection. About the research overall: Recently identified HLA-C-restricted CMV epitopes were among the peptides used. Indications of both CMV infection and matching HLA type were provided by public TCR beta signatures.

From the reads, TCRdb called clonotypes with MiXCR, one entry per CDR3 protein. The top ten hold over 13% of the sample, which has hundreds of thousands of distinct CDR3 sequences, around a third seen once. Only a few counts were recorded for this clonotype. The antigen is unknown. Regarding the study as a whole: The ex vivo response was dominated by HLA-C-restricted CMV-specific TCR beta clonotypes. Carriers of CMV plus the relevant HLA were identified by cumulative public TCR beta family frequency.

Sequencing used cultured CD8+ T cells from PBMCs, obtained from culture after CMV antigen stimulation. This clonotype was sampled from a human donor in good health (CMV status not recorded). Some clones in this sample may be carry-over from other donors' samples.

In DNA, the CDR3 is TGTGCTAGTGGTTGGGAGGGGGGCACTGAAGCTTTCTTT. Translation: CASGWEGGTEAFF. The rearrangement uses TRBV12-5 and TRBJ1-1, with D possibly TRBD1 on 6 matching bases. The CDR3 is 13 amino acids. V was trimmed by 4 bases and J by 4 bases, leaving 10 bases between them. The V gene's germline CDR1 is LGHNT and CDR2 FRNRAP. Combining the CDR3 with reference TRBV12-5 and TRBJ1-1 gives the whole variable domain DARVTQTPRHKVTEMGQEVTMRCQPILGHNTVFWYRQTMMQGLELLAYFRNRAPLDDSGMPKDRFSAEMPDATLATLKIQPSEPRDSAVYFCASGWEGGTEAFFGQGTRLTVV.